This is a list of T cell receptor beta chains from one sample in a study of shared clonotypes between healthy human individuals. The method was immunoSEQ multiplex PCR; TCRdb's version includes in-frame clones alone and lacks a portion of them. The data hold over 2 million clones, with 85% to 95% observed a single time. Material for sequencing was naive CD8+ T cells sorted from blood. The receptor source for this set is a man aged 18 to 29 in good health. The CDR3 runs from the conserved cysteine through the conserved F or W. The D gene is left open where the match is weak. Rows give clone size only sometimes, using once, few, many, or a class for an expanded clone.

CDR3 DNA: TGTGCCAGCCGCGGGGGGGGCAGGGAGGAGACCCAGTACTTC
CDR3 protein: CASRGGGREETQYF
V gene: TRBV6-5
J gene: TRBJ2-5
clone size: NA
D gene: TRBD2

CDR3 DNA: TGCGCCAGCAGTCCACGGCGGGAACTACAAGAGACCCAGTACTTC
CDR3 protein: CASSPRRELQETQYF
V gene: TRBV4-3
J gene: TRBJ2-5
clone size: NA
D gene: NA

CDR3 DNA: TGTGCCTGGAGTGTATCCGAGGGGGGTCAGCCCCAGCATTTT
CDR3 protein: CAWSVSEGGQPQHF
V gene: TRBV30
J gene: TRBJ1-5
clone size: NA
D gene: NA

CDR3 DNA: TGTGCCAGCAGCGTGAGCACAGATACGCAGTATTTT
CDR3 protein: CASSVSTDTQYF
V gene: TRBV13
J gene: TRBJ2-3
clone size: NA
D gene: NA

CDR3 DNA: TGTGCCAGCAGTTTCGGACAGGGTTACTATGGCTACACCTTC
CDR3 protein: CASSFGQGYYGYTF
V gene: TRBV27
J gene: TRBJ1-2
clone size: NA
D gene: TRBD1

CDR3 DNA: TGTGCCAGCTCACCGGTTGAGGACGGAATCACAGATACGCAGTATTTT
CDR3 protein: CASSPVEDGITDTQYF
V gene: TRBV18
J gene: TRBJ2-3
clone size: NA
D gene: NA

CDR3 DNA: TGCGCCAGCAGCTTGGAACTCGCGGGGGGAGAGCAGTACTTC
CDR3 protein: CASSLELAGGEQYF
V gene: TRBV5-1
J gene: TRBJ2-7
clone size: NA
D gene: TRBD2

CDR3 DNA: TGTGCCAGCAGCTTAGCTGGCTCGGGGGGCCGTGGGGAGCTGTTTTTT
CDR3 protein: CASSLAGSGGRGELFF
V gene: TRBV11-3
J gene: TRBJ2-2
clone size: NA
D gene: NA

CDR3 DNA: TGCGCCAGCAGCCGGAAGCAGGGGGCTGATAACACCATATATTTT
CDR3 protein: CASSRKQGADNTIYF
V gene: TRBV4-1
J gene: TRBJ1-3
clone size: NA
D gene: TRBD1

CDR3 DNA: TGTGCCAGCAGCTTAGAACAGTGGGACACCGGGGAGCTGTTTTTT
CDR3 protein: CASSLEQWDTGELFF
V gene: TRBV7-6
J gene: TRBJ2-2
clone size: few
D gene: NA

CDR3 DNA: TGTGCCAGCAGCAAAATTCGAGCTAGCCGTATAAGCTACGAGCAGTACTTC
CDR3 protein: CASSKIRASRISYEQYF
V gene: TRBV21-1
J gene: TRBJ2-7
clone size: NA
D gene: NA

CDR3 DNA: TGTGCCAGCAGGTACACAGATACGCAGTATTTT
CDR3 protein: CASRYTDTQYF
V gene: TRBV6-5
J gene: TRBJ2-3
clone size: NA
D gene: NA

CDR3 DNA: TGTGCCAGCAGTTCCGGGGGGGCCTTCTCCTACGAGCAGTACTTC
CDR3 protein: CASSSGGAFSYEQYF
V gene: TRBV27
J gene: TRBJ2-7
clone size: NA
D gene: TRBD2

CDR3 DNA: TGTGCCAGCAGACAGAACTCCGGGCCTGAAGCTTTCTTT
CDR3 protein: CASRQNSGPEAFF
V gene: TRBV5-6
J gene: TRBJ1-1
clone size: NA
D gene: NA

CDR3 DNA: TGCGCCAGCAGCCAAGATTGGTCCCCGGGACCCTACCTCTTC
CDR3 protein: CASSQDWSPGPYLF
V gene: TRBV4-3
J gene: TRBJ2-1
clone size: NA
D gene: NA

CDR3 DNA: TGTGCCATCAGTGCCTCGGCGGGGAGCCAAGAGACCCAGTACTTC
CDR3 protein: CAISASAGSQETQYF
V gene: TRBV10-3
J gene: TRBJ2-5
clone size: NA
D gene: NA

CDR3 DNA: TGTGCCAGCAGTTTGGCGCCTTCCTACAATGAGCAGTTCTTC
CDR3 protein: CASSLAPSYNEQFF
V gene: TRBV6-6
J gene: TRBJ2-1
clone size: NA
D gene: NA

CDR3 DNA: TGTGCCAGCAGCCTAGGACTAGCGGGAGGAGATGAGCAGTTCTTC
CDR3 protein: CASSLGLAGGDEQFF
V gene: TRBV13
J gene: TRBJ2-1
clone size: NA
D gene: TRBD2

CDR3 DNA: TGTGCCGGCGGAAGGGAACCCTGGGGAGAGCAGTACTTC
CDR3 protein: CAGGREPWGEQYF
V gene: TRBV2
J gene: TRBJ2-7
clone size: NA
D gene: NA

CDR3 DNA: TGTGCCAGCAGTTACTCGATTGGAGGGCTCGAGTGGACCCAGTACTTC
CDR3 protein: CASSYSIGGLEWTQYF
V gene: TRBV6-5
J gene: TRBJ2-5
clone size: NA
D gene: NA

CDR3 DNA: TGTGCCAGCAGCTCGGACTGGGGCTCCTACAATGAGCAGTTCTTC
CDR3 protein: CASSSDWGSYNEQFF
V gene: TRBV7-3
J gene: TRBJ2-1
clone size: NA
D gene: NA

CDR3 DNA: TGTGCCAGCAGCTTTGATGAGCAGTTCTTC
CDR3 protein: CASSFDEQFF
V gene: TRBV11-2
J gene: TRBJ2-1
clone size: NA
D gene: NA

CDR3 DNA: TGTGCCAGCAGTGGAGAGTATGGCTACACCTTC
CDR3 protein: CASSGEYGYTF
V gene: TRBV2
J gene: TRBJ1-2
clone size: NA
D gene: NA

CDR3 DNA: TGCGCCACCAGCGAAGGACAGGGTGATTACGAGCAGTACTTC
CDR3 protein: CATSEGQGDYEQYF
V gene: TRBV4-1
J gene: TRBJ2-7
clone size: NA
D gene: TRBD1

CDR3 DNA: TGTGCCAGCAGCCCAGACAGGGGCGGCAATCAGCCCCAGCATTTT
CDR3 protein: CASSPDRGGNQPQHF
V gene: TRBV6-5
J gene: TRBJ1-5
clone size: NA
D gene: TRBD1

CDR3 DNA: TGTGCCAGCACCCCCTCGGGCGGGAGAGGAGATGAGCAGTTCTTC
CDR3 protein: CASTPSGGRGDEQFF
V gene: TRBV27
J gene: TRBJ2-1
clone size: NA
D gene: TRBD2

CDR3 DNA: TGTGCCAGCAGTTTGGGGGCCATAGACACCGGGGAGCTGTTTTTT
CDR3 protein: CASSLGAIDTGELFF
V gene: TRBV6-5
J gene: TRBJ2-2
clone size: NA
D gene: NA

CDR3 DNA: TGTGCCAGCAGTTCACTACAGGCGACTAATGAAAAACTGTTTTTT
CDR3 protein: CASSSLQATNEKLFF
V gene: TRBV25-1
J gene: TRBJ1-4
clone size: NA
D gene: NA

CDR3 DNA: TGTGCCAGCAGCCCAGTTGGGGCCCACGAGCAGTACTTC
CDR3 protein: CASSPVGAHEQYF
V gene: TRBV6-5
J gene: TRBJ2-7
clone size: NA
D gene: NA